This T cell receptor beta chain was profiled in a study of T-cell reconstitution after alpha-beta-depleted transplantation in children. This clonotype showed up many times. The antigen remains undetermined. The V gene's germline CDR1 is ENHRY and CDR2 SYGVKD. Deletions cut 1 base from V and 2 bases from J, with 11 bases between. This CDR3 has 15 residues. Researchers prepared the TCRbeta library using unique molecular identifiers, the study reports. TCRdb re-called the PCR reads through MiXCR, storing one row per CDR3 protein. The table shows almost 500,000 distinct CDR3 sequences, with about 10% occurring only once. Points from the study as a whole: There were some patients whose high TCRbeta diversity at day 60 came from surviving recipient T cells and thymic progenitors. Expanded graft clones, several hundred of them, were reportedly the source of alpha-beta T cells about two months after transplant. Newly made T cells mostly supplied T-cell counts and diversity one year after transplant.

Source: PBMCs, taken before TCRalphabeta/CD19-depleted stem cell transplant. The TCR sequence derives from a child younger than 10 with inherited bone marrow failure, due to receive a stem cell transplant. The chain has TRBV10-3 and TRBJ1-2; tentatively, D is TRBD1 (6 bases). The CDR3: CAISEFGGGNYGYTF. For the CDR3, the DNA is TGTGCCATCAGTGAGTTCGGAGGGGGAAACTATGGCTACACCTTC.